A single sample is the source of the 7 T cell receptor beta chains below, sequenced in a study of cytomegalovirus exposure and HLA in healthy donors. The PCR made use of 60 Vbeta and 13 Jbeta primers. Sequencing used immunoSEQ multiplex PCR; TCRdb keeps in-frame clones, though not all of them. This table has around 160,000 clones, 65% to 80% appearing once. Source material: PBMCs. These receptors originate from a woman aged 40 to 50 in good health and CMV-seropositive.

Remarks on this clone: This same CDR3 is encoded by further DNA sequences in the sample. The chain has TRBV30 and TRBJ2-5; 13 bases agree with TRBD2. The CDR3 covers 14 residues. J was trimmed by 4 bases and V by 2 bases; bases with no gene match: 1. Germline V gene lookup returns CDR1 GTSNPN and CDR2 SVGIG (reference sequence). CDR3 DNA: TGTGCCTGGAGTCGACTAGCGGGAGGAGAGACCCAGTACTTC. Translation: CAWSRLAGGETQYF.

The gene calls are TRBV6-5 and TRBJ2-5, with 9 bases lining up with TRBD1. The J call may be mistaken, given a closer DNA end match to TRBJ2-7. CDR3 length: 15 amino acids. Germline V gene lookup returns CDR1 MNHEY and CDR2 SVGAGI. DNA of the CDR3: TGTGCCAGCAGTTTCGGACAGGGGCTACATTACGAGCAGTACTTC. As protein: CASSFGQGLHYEQYF.

The CDR3 reads CAIAGLAYEDTQYF. The DNA of the CDR3 is TGTGCCATCGCCGGACTAGCGTATGAAGATACGCAGTATTTT. The chain has TRBV7-8 and TRBJ2-3; TRBD2 agrees at 9 bases. This CDR3 contains 14 residues. The J segment lost 5 bases and the V segment lost 10 bases, leaving 10 bases of the junction unmatched. Germline values: CDR1 SGHVS, CDR2 FQNEAQ. The variable domain in full, completed from reference TRBV7-8 and TRBJ2-3, reads GAGVSQSPRYKVAKRGQDVALRCDPISGHVSLFWYQQALGQGPEFLTYFQNEAQLDKSGLPSDRFFAERPEGSVSTLKIQRTQQEDSAVYLCAIAGLAYEDTQYFGPGTRLTVL.

The V call is TRBV7-2, the J call TRBJ2-2; maybe TRBD1 (6 bases). The CDR3 consists of 18 residues. V lost 1 base to trimming and J lost 4 bases, with 19 bases between them. Germline V lookup: CDR1 SGHTA, CDR2 FQGNSA. The CDR3 DNA follows: TGTGCCAGCAGCTTAGGGACAGTTCTCAGGGCGACCACCGGGGAGCTGTTTTTT. Residues: CASSLGTVLRATTGELFF.

The rearrangement uses TRBV7-9 and TRBJ1-5, with TRBD1 identical over 8 bases. Germline V CDR1 and CDR2: SEHNR, FQNEAQ (reference sequence). The CDR3 spans 15 residues. The ends lost 3 bases at V and 4 bases at J; junction bases unmatched: 5. The CDR3 sequence is CASSLGQGANQPQHF. In DNA form, the CDR3 reads TGTGCCAGCAGCTTGGGTCAGGGGGCGAATCAGCCCCAGCATTTT.

This chain links TRBV9 with TRBJ2-5; 7 nucleotides match TRBD2. This CDR3 region has 16 residues. J lost 5 bases, V lost 0 bases, and 10 bases had no gene match. The V gene's germline CDR1 is SGDLS and CDR2 YYNGEE. The CDR3 region is CASSVGVGGSVETQYF. The CDR3 DNA reads TGTGCCAGCAGCGTAGGTGTGGGCGGGAGTGTGGAGACCCAGTACTTC.

This chain connects TRBV19 to TRBJ1-6, with 9 bases that match TRBD1. This CDR3 region has 13 residues. With 10 bases clipped from V and 10 bases from J, the junction kept 8 bases outside the gene matches. Germline V gene lookup returns CDR1 LNHDA and CDR2 SQIVND (reference sequence). The CDR3 DNA sequence: TGTGCCACGCGCGGGACAGGGATCTCACCCCTCCACTTT. This sequence encodes CATRGTGISPLHF.